This T cell receptor beta chain is drawn from a study of blood T cells in healthy people across ages. Each sample provided at least 5 micrograms of extracted total RNA. The study, taken as a whole, reports: Naive and antigen-experienced cells were not separated, limiting conclusive comparison. Among long-lived donors, naive CD4+ cells were more numerous and diversity higher than in aged donors. Changes in expanded clonotypes were possibly confounded, as the CMV status of donors was unknown.

Primed by a sample-barcoded 5' primer and a J-beta primer mix, a second PCR proceeded for about 6 to 11 cycles. Via MiXCR, TCRdb re-called the 5' RACE reads, giving one row per CDR3 protein. The data hold about a million distinct CDR3 sequences, with roughly 51% observed a single time. V shed 6 bases and J shed 0 bases, with 16 bases lying between them. This CDR3 comprises 16 residues. Details on this clonotype: Its antigen is not identified.

This chain joins TRBV12-3 or TRBV12-4 and TRBJ2-3; perhaps TRBD2 as D (6 bases). This TCR derives from an older woman in good health. Sample: blood. The CDR3 coding sequence is TGTGCCAGCAGCATTACTCGGGGGACTAGCACAGATACGCAGTATTTT. This translates into CASSITRGTSTDTQYF.